Below, 20 T cell receptor beta chains from the same sample are listed, as sequenced in a study of lymphopenia after photon versus proton radiotherapy. TCRdb's copy holds only in-frame clones and misses some; the assay was immunoSEQ multiplex PCR. The table has around 160,000 clones, about nine tenths seen once. The sample was peripheral blood, taken from a patient treated with photon-based radiotherapy. The source of these receptors is a man between 45 and 60 years old with gastric cancer.

Notes on this clone: The same CDR3 also results from other DNA sequences found in this sample. This chain connects TRBV19 to TRBJ1-5; D is unclear. V was trimmed by 0 bases and J by 7 bases, leaving 4 bases between them. In germline, CDR1 is LNHDA, CDR2 SQIVND (reference sequence). The CDR3 totals 12 residues. CDR3 in DNA: TGTGCCAGTAGTATAGATCTCCAGCCCCAGCATTTT. It yields the protein CASSIDLQPQHF.

The chain uses TRBV29-1 and TRBJ1-2, with TRBD1 matching 8 bases. The CDR3 spans 13 residues. The germline V gene has CDR1 SQVTM and CDR2 ANQGSEA. The V and J ends lost 5 bases and 6 bases, in that order; junction bases with no gene match: 8. Written as DNA, the CDR3 is TGCAGCGTTTCAACAGGGGGATCAGATGGCTACACCTTC. This translates into CSVSTGGSDGYTF.

This clone was recorded only once. This sequence joins TRBV11-2 and TRBJ2-7, with D tentatively TRBD2 (9 bases). Looked up from germline, CDR1 is SGHAT and CDR2 is FQNNGV. There are 18 residues in the CDR3. The V end lost 6 bases, the J end lost 0 bases, and 24 bases lay between the germline ends. The CDR3: CASRPLRGREGSSYEQYF. CDR3 nucleotide sequence: TGTGCCAGCAGACCCCTCAGGGGGCGGGAGGGAAGCTCCTACGAGCAGTACTTC.

The rearrangement links TRBV7-6 to TRBJ2-3; no firm D call. V was trimmed by 5 bases and J by 1 base, leaving 13 bases between them. This CDR3 contains 15 residues. Per germline, CDR1 SGHVS and CDR2 FNYEAQ. The CDR3 loop is CASSRSGQGTDTQYF. CDR3 coding DNA: TGTGCCAGCAGCCGTTCGGGTCAGGGCACAGATACGCAGTATTTT.

In this sample, this clone turned up a few times. This chain joins TRBV10-3 and TRBJ2-7; D is ambiguous. CDR1 and CDR2 from the germline V gene are ENHRY and SYGVKD. This CDR3 comprises 13 residues. V lost 3 bases and J 2 bases, leaving 8 bases between the germline ends. The CDR3 bases are TGTGCCATCAGTGATCAGAGCACCTACGAGCAGTACTTC. It is translated as CAISDQSTYEQYF.

V is TRBV5-4 and J is TRBJ2-7, with unresolved D. The CDR3 is made up of 14 amino acids. V was shortened by 0 bases and J by 2 bases, with 9 bases between the two germline ends. CDR1 is SGHNT and CDR2 is YYREEE in the germline V gene (reference sequence). The CDR3 DNA follows: TGTGCCAGCAGCTTGGAGGGAAAGCCCTACGAGCAGTACTTC. It codes for CASSLEGKPYEQYF.

The chain recombines TRBV6-4 with TRBJ2-1; D is possibly TRBD2 (5 bases). The V end lost 5 bases, the J end lost 9 bases, and 17 bases lay between the germline ends. Germline loops: CDR1 MRHNA, CDR2 SNTAGT. The CDR3 is 14 residues long. Written as DNA, the CDR3 is TGTGCCAGCAGTAGGGAGTTCCTCACCGGTGAGCAGTTCTTC. This codes for CASSREFLTGEQFF.

This chain connects TRBV5-6 to TRBJ2-3; D is possibly TRBD1 or TRBD2 (5 bases each). The CDR3 sequence is 15 residues long. Germline CDR1 SGHDT, CDR2 YYEEEE. Trimming left V 1 base short and J 2 bases short, with 11 bases between. The CDR3 DNA sequence: TGTGCCAGCAGCTTGACGGGGCGGTTCACAGATACGCAGTATTTT. Translation: CASSLTGRFTDTQYF.

The V and J genes are TRBV30 and TRBJ2-7; TRBD2 matches at 13 bases. Trimming took 2 bases from V and 4 from J; bases not matched to a gene: 5. CDR1 and CDR2 from the germline V gene are GTSNPN and SVGIG (reference sequence). This CDR3 comprises 15 residues. The DNA for the CDR3 is TGTGCCTGGAGTACCGGGACTAGCGGGAAGTACGAGCAGTACTTC. It yields the protein CAWSTGTSGKYEQYF.

The J gene is TRBJ1-4, the V gene TRBV18; D not certain. The CDR3 is 14 amino acids. Germline values: CDR1 KGHSH, CDR2 LQKENI. V was cut by 6 bases and J by 3 bases, with 11 bases left in between. CDR3 coding DNA: TGTGCCAGCTCGCCGGTTGGGGCTAATGAAAAACTGTTTTTT. Its translation: CASSPVGANEKLFF.

The gene calls are TRBV11-1 and TRBJ2-1; D remains ambiguous. CDR1 is SGHAT and CDR2 is FQDESV in the germline V gene (reference sequence). V was pared by 0 bases and J by 0 bases, with 9 bases between. CDR3 size: 16 residues. CDR3 in DNA: TGTGCCAGCAGCTTAGCAACGGATAGCTCCTACAATGAGCAGTTCTTC. Translating it yields CASSLATDSSYNEQFF. Full variable domain (remainder filled in from reference TRBV11-1 and TRBJ2-1): EAEVAQSPRYKITEKSQAVAFWCDPISGHATLYWYRQILGQGPELLVQFQDESVVDDSQLPKDRFSAERLKGVDSTLKIQPAELGDSAMYLCASSLATDSSYNEQFFGPGTRLTVL.

This clone has more than one count but fewer than ten. This chain joins TRBV7-2 and TRBJ2-3, with TRBD2 matching over 10 bases. J was trimmed by 4 bases and V by 5 bases; bases with no gene match: 6. The CDR3 is 15 amino acids. Germline values: CDR1 SGHTA, CDR2 FQGNSA. In DNA, the CDR3 is TGTGCCAGCAGCCATGAGCGGGAGGGCCCAGATACGCAGTATTTT. Translating it yields CASSHEREGPDTQYF.

This clone appeared once. The chain employs TRBV27 and TRBJ1-2; 9 nucleotides match TRBD1. Looked up from germline, CDR1 is MNHEY and CDR2 is SMNVEV (reference sequence). The CDR3 spans 15 residues. V lost 6 bases, J lost 2 bases, and 7 bases stayed unmatched. DNA for the CDR3: TGTGCCAGCAGGCGTACAGGGGGCCTGAACTATGGCTACACCTTC. It translates to CASRRTGGLNYGYTF.

The chain carries TRBV28 and TRBJ2-7, with TRBD1 matching 8 bases. J was trimmed by 1 base and V by 4 bases; bases with no gene match: 6. In germline, CDR1 is MDHEN, CDR2 SYDVKM. The CDR3 totals 15 residues. The CDR3 reads CASSSAGGGSYEQYF. The DNA of the CDR3 is TGTGCCAGCAGTTCAGCAGGGGGCGGTTCCTACGAGCAGTACTTC.

This chain connects TRBV29-1 to TRBJ2-7; 10 nucleotides agree with TRBD2. Looked up from germline, CDR1 is SQVTM and CDR2 is ANQGSEA. V gave up 6 bases and J gave up 3 bases; unmatched junction bases: 23. The CDR3 totals 19 residues. In nucleotides, the CDR3 is TGCAGCGTGGGCGGAATGGGGACGCCGGGACTAGCGTCCATCTACGAGCAGTACTTC. As protein: CSVGGMGTPGLASIYEQYF.

The table lists this clone with a few counts. This chain links TRBV5-1 with TRBJ1-5; 12 nucleotides line up with TRBD1. After removal of 5 bases from V and 3 bases from J, the junction contained 6 bases not matched to a gene. The CDR3 consists of 16 residues. Per the germline V gene, CDR1 is SGHRS and CDR2 is YFSETQ. The CDR3 DNA is TGCGCCAGCAGTGAGGGGACAGGGGGCCCCAATCAGCCCCAGCATTTT. It specifies CASSEGTGGPNQPQHF.

In this sample, this clone turned up once. This chain joins TRBV11-2 and TRBJ2-7, with D uncertain. The CDR3 has 12 residues. Germline V gives CDR1 SGHAT, CDR2 FQNNGV. Trimming left V 6 bases short and J 5 bases short, with 11 bases between. This chain's CDR3 is CASRQWSNEQYF. As DNA, the CDR3 is TGTGCCAGCAGACAATGGTCCAACGAGCAGTACTTC.

This chain connects TRBV30 to TRBJ2-3; TRBD2 aligns across 8 bases. The germline V gene has CDR1 GTSNPN and CDR2 SVGIG (reference sequence). The CDR3 is made up of 14 amino acids. The CDR3 nucleotides are TGTGCGATCAGCGGGAGCGGCCGCACAGATACGCAGTATTTT. Amino acid sequence: CAISGSGRTDTQYF.

This chain joins TRBV28 and TRBJ1-3; D ambiguous. The germline gives CDR1 MDHEN, CDR2 SYDVKM. The V end lost 6 bases, the J end lost 1 base, and 13 bases lay between the germline ends. CDR3 size: 15 residues. The CDR3 loop is CASRVDPVSGNTIYF. The CDR3 DNA follows: TGTGCCAGCAGGGTCGACCCAGTGTCTGGAAACACCATATATTTT.

This sequence joins TRBV5-1 and TRBJ2-7; 7 bases align to TRBD2. The CDR3 spans 15 residues. The germline CDR1 and CDR2 sequences are SGHRS and YFSETQ. V dropped 4 bases and J dropped 6; count of bases not matched to a gene: 13. This CDR3 reads CASSATSSHPSEQYF. CDR3 nucleotides: TGCGCCAGCAGCGCGACTAGCTCTCATCCATCCGAGCAGTACTTC.